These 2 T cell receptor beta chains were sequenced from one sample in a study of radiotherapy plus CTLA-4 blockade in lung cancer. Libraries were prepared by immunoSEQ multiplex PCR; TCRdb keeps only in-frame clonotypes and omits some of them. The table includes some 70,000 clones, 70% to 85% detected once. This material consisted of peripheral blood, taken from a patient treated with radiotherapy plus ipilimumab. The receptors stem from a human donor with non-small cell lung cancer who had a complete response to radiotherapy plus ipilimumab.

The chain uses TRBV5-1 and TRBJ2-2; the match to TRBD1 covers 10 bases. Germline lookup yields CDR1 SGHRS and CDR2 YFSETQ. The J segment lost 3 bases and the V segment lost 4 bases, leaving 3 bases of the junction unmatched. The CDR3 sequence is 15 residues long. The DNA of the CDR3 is TGCGCCAGCAGCATGGGACAGGGGCACACCGGGGAGCTGTTTTTT. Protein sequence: CASSMGQGHTGELFF.

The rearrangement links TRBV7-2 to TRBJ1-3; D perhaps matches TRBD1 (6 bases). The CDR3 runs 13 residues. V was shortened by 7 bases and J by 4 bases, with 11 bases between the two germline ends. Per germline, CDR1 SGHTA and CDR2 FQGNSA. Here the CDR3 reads CASTADRGNTIYF. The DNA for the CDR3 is TGTGCCAGCACCGCTGACAGGGGAAACACCATATATTTT.